This T cell receptor (beta chain) was identified during a study of blood T cell repertoires in COVID-19. Trimming at V came to 4 bases and at J to 2 bases, leaving 4 bases not matched to a gene. Germline V lookup: CDR1 MDHEN, CDR2 SYDVKM. The CDR3 is 16 residues long. Only in-frame clones appear in the TCRdb table, and some are missing; sequencing was by immunoSEQ multiplex PCR. There are about 190,000 clones in the sample; roughly four fifths occur only once, and less than 15% lies in the top ten. The sequence was collected from a man in his fifties or sixties who had recovered from COVID-19. The chain links TRBV28 to TRBJ2-1, with TRBD2 matching over 11 bases. The sequencing sample was made of peripheral blood. For the CDR3, the DNA is TGTGCCAGCAGTTCTACTAGCGGGAGCCCCTACAATGAGCAGTTCTTC. Its protein is CASSSTSGSPYNEQFF.